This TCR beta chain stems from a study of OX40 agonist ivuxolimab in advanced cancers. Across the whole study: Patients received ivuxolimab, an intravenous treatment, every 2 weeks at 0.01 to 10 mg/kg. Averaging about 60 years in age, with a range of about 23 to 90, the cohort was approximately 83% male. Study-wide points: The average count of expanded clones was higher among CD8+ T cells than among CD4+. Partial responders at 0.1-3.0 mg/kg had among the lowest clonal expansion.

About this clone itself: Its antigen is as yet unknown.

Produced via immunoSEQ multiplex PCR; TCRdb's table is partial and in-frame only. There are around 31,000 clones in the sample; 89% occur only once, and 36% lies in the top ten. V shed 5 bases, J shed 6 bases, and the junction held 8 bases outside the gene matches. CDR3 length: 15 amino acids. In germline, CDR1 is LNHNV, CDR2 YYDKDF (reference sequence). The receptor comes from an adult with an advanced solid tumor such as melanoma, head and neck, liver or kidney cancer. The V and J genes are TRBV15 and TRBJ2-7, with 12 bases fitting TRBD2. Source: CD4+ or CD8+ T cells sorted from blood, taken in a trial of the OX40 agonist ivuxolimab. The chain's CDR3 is CATSPRLAGEGEQYF. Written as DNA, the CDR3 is TGTGCCACCAGCCCCCGACTAGCGGGAGAAGGCGAGCAGTACTTC.